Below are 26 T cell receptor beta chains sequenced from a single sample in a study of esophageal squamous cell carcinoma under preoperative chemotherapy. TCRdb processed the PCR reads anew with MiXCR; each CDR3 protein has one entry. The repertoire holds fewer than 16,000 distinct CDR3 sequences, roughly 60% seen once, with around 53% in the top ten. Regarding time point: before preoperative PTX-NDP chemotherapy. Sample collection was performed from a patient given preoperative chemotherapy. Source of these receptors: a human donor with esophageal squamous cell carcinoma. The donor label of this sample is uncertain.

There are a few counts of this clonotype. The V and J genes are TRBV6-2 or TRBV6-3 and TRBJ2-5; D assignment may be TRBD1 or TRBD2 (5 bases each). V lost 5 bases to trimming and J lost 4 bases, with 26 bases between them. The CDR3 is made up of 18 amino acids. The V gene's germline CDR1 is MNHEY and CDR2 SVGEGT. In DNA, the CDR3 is TGTGCCAGCAGTCCCCTGGCCCAGGGTGGTGGAGGAGTAGAGACCCAGTACTTC. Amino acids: CASSPLAQGGGGVETQYF.

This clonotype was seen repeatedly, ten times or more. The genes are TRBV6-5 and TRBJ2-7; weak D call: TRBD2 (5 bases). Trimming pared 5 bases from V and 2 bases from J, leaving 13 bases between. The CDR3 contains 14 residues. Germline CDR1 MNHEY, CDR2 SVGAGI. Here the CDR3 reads CASSTSGSTYEQYF. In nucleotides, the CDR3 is TGTGCCAGCAGTACATCGGGAAGCACCTACGAGCAGTACTTC.

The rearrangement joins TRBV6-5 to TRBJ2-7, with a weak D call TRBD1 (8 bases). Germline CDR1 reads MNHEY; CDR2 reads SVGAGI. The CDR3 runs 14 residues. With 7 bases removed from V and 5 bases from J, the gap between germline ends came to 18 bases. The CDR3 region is CASTFGQGGNEQYF. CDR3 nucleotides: TGTGCCAGCACTTTCGGACAGGGAGGGAACGAGCAGTACTTC.

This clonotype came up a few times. The CDR3 loop reads CASSFRTSEYTGELFF. The CDR3 DNA sequence: TGTGCCAGCAGTTTCCGGACTAGCGAATACACCGGGGAGCTGTTTTTT. The rearrangement uses TRBV6-5 and TRBJ2-2; 9 bases are a match to TRBD2. The ends lost 4 bases at V and 3 bases at J; junction bases unmatched: 6. The length of the CDR3 is 16 residues. CDR1 and CDR2 from the germline V gene are MNHEY and SVGAGI.

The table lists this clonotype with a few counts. CDR3 DNA sequence: TGTGCCAGCAGGCCGGGGGGGTTATCCGGGGAGCTGTTTTTT. This sequence encodes CASRPGGLSGELFF. This chain links TRBV6-1 with TRBJ2-2, with TRBD2 identical over 8 bases. CDR3 length: 14 amino acids. Per germline, CDR1 MNHNS and CDR2 SASEGT. The J segment lost 6 bases and the V segment lost 6 bases, leaving 6 bases of the junction unmatched.

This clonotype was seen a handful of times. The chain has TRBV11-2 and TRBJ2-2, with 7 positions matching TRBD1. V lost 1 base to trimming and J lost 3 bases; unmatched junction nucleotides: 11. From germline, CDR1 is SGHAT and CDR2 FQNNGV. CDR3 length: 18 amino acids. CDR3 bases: TGTGCCAGCAGCTTAGTGAGGATAACAGGGGTCGACACCGGGGAGCTGTTTTTT. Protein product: CASSLVRITGVDTGELFF.

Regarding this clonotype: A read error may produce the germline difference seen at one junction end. The CDR3 loop is CAGSLGVSTEAQFF. The CDR3, as DNA: TGTGCCGGCAGCCTGGGTGTGAGCACCGAGGCGCAGTTTTTT. The V gene is TRBV6-1, the J gene TRBJ2-2; no reliable D call. Looked up from germline, CDR1 is MNHNS and CDR2 is SASEGT. The CDR3 loop spans 14 amino acids.

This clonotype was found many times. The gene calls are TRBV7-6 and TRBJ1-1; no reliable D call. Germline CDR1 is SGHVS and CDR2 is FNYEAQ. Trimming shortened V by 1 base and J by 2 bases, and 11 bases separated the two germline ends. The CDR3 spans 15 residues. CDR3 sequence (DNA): TGTGCCAGCAGCTTAGGGGCAGACTTCAACACTGAAGCTTTCTTT. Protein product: CASSLGADFNTEAFF.

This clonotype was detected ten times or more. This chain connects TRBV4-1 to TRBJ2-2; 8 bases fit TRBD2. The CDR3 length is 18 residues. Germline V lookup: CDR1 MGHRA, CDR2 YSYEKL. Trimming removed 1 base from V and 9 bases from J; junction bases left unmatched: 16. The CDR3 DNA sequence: TGCGCCAGCAGCCAAGGGAGTACGGGAGGGGCTCTGATGCGGGAGCTGTTTTTT. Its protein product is CASSQGSTGGALMRELFF.

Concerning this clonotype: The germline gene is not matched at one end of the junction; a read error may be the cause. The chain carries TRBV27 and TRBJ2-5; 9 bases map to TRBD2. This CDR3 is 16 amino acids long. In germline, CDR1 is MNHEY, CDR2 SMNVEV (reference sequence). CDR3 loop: CASGGSGGRDSETQYF. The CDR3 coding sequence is TGTGCCAGCGGGGGGAGCGGGGGGCGGGACTCAGAGACCCAGTATTTC.

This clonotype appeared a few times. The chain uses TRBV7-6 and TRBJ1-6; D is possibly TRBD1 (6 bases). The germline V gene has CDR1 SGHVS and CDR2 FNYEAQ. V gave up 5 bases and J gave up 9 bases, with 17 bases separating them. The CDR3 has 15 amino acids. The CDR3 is CASSPLARGLSPLHF. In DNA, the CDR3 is TGTGCCAGCAGCCCACTGGCCAGGGGACTTTCACCCCTCCACTTT.

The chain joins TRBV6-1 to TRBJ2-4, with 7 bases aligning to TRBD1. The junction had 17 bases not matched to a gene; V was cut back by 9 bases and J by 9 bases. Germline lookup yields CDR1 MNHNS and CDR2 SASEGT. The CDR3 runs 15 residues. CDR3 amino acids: CARGEGGRGAGIQYF. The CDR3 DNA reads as TGTGCCAGGGGTGAAGGGGGCCGGGGCGCAGGCATTCAGTACTTC.

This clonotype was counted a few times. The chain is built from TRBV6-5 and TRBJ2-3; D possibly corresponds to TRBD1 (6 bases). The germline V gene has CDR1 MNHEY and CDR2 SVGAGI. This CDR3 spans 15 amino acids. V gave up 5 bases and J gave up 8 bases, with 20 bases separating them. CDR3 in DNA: TGTGCCAGCAGTCCCGGCGAGGGGGTACGGGGTACGCAGTATTTT. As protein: CASSPGEGVRGTQYF.

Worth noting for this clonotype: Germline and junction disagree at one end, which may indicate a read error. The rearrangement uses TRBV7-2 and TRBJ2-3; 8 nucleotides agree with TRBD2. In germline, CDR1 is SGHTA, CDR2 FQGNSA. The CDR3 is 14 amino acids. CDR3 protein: CAGSGGSGEDTQYF. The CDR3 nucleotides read TGTGCGGGCAGCGGGGGCAGTGGCGAAGATACGCAGTACTTT.

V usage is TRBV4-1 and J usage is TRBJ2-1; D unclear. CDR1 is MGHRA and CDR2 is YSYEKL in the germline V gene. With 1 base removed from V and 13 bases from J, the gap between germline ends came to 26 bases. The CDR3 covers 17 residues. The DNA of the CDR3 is TGCGCCAGCAGCCAAGGGATTCCGGGCCCCGGAAAAGAGACCCAGTTCTTC. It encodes CASSQGIPGPGKETQFF.

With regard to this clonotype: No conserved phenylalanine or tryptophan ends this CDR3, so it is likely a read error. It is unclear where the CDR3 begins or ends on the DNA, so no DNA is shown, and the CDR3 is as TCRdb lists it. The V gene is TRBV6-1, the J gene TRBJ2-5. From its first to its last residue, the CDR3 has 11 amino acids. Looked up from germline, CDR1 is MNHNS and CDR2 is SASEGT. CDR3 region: CASTEKETQLS.

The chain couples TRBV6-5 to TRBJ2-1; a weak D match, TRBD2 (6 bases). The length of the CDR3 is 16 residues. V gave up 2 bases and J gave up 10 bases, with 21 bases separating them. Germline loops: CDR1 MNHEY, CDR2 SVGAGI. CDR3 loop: CASSYEGTRGLREQFF. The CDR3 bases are TGTGCCAGCAGTTACGAAGGGACGCGGGGCCTCCGGGAGCAGTTCTTC.

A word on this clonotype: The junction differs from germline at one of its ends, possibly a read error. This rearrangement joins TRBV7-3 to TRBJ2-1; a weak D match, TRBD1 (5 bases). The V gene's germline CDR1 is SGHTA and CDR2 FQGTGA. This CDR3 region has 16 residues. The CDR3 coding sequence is TGTGCCAGCAGCGCGGTGACCGGCTCTGGGGCCAACGTGCAGAACTTC. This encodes CASSAVTGSGANVQNF.

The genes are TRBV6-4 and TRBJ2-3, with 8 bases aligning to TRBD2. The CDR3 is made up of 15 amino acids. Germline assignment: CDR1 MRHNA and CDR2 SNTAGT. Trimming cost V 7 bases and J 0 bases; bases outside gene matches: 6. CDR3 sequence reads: CASTGGGGSTDTQYF. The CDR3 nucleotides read TGTGCCAGCACGGGCGGCGGGGGGAGCACAGATACGCAGTATTTT.

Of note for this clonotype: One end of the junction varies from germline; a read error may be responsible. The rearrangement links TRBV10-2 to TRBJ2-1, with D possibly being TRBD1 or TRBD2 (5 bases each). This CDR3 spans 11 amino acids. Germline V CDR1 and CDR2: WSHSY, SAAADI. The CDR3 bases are TGCGGCGGCCGTGACCAAGGGACCCAGTACTTT. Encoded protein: CGGRDQGTQYF.

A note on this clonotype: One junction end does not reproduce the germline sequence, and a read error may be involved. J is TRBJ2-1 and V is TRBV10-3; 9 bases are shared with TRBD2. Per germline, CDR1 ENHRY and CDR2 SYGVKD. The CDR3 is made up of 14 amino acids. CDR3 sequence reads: CGGAGGGAKNIQYF. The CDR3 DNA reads TGTGGCGGCGCGGGGGGGGGGGCCAAAAACATTCAGTATTTC.

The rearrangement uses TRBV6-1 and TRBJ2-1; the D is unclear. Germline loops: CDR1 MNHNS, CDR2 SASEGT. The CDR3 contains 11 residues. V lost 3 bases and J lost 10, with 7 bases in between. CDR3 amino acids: CASSDQVEQFF. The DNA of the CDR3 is TGTGCCAGCAGTGACCAGGTCGAGCAGTTCTTC.

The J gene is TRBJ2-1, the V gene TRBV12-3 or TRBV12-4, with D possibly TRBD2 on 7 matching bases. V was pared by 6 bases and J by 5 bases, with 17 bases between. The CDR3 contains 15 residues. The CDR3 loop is CASRKRGQPDNEQFF. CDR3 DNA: TGTGCCAGCAGAAAGCGGGGACAACCCGACAATGAGCAGTTCTTC.

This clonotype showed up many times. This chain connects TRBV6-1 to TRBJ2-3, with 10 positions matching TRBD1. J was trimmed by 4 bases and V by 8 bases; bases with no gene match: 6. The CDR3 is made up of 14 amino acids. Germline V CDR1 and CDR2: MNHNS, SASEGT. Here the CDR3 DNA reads TGTGCCAGCGGAGGGACAGGGGTTTCAGATACGCAGTATTTT. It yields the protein CASGGTGVSDTQYF.

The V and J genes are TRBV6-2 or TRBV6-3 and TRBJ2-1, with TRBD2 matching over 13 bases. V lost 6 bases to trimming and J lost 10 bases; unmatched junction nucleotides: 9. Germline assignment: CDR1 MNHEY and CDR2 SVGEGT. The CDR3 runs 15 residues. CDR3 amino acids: CASSPLTSGRPEQFF. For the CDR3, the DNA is TGTGCCAGCAGCCCATTGACTAGCGGGAGGCCCGAGCAGTTCTTC.

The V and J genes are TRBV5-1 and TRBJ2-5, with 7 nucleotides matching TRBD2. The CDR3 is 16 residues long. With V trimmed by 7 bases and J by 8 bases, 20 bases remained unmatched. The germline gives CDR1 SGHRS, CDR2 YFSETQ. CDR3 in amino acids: CASGGGGGGDPDTQYF. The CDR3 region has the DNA TGCGCCAGCGGGGGTGGGGGGGGGGGTGACCCAGATACCCAGTACTTC.